These T cell receptor beta chains were read from a single sample in a study of CD8 T cells in Susac syndrome. TCRdb reprocessed the immunoSEQ multiplex PCR reads with MiXCR, giving one entry per CDR3 protein. The table shows some 180,000 distinct CDR3 sequences, with about 95% occurring only once. Sequences were obtained from CD4+ T cells from PBMCs. These receptors originate from a human donor in good health. CDR3s include the opening cysteine and the closing phenylalanine or tryptophan. D genes are given only for firm matches. Rows may omit the clone size; those that give it use once, few, many or a size class.

NA | TRBV11-2 | TRBD2 | CASSFIAGVNEQFF
NA | TRBV27 | NA | CASSYNQPQHF
NA | TRBV7-2 | NA | CASSLEASPREQYF
NA | TRBV5-1 | NA | CASSVDGAGELFF
once | TRBV6-6 | NA | CASSYSTQAYGYTF
NA | TRBV20-1 | NA | CSASLRAYEQYF
NA | TRBV28 | NA | CASSSSRSSIAKNIQYF
NA | TRBV30 | NA | CAWSLRETSF
NA | TRBV12-3/TRBV12-4 | NA | CASRADTYEQYF
NA | TRBV7-9 | TRBD2 | CASGSGTTLRTQYF
once | TRBV20-1 | NA | CSARDKVEGQPQHF
once | TRBV19 | NA | CASSPRVKTEAFF
NA | TRBV7-9 | NA | CASSRDLRGSETQYF
NA | TRBV30 | NA | CAWSLRTDTQYF
NA | TRBV27 | NA | CASSPMTPPQEQYF
NA | TRBV3-1 | TRBD1 | CASSQHGQGADTQYF
NA | TRBV27 | NA | CASSSLSSDTQYF
NA | TRBV3-1 | TRBD2 | CASSPGLAGGKTQYF
NA | TRBV30 | NA | CAWSVMLGYADTQYF
NA | TRBV7-9 | TRBD1 | CASSQDRVGGYTF
NA | TRBV20-1 | TRBD2 | CSARDAGLGDGGELFF
NA | TRBV2 | NA | CASTAEETQYF
once | TRBV24-1 | NA | CATSARVTTDTQYF
once | TRBV15 | TRBD1 | CATSRDRTGKNTGELFF
NA | TRBV30 | NA | CAWSRGATEAFF
NA | TRBV20-1 | NA | CSASSGVNTGELFF
NA | TRBV7-2 | NA | CASSWRGQDEQFF
NA | TRBV4-3 | NA | CASSQRASEKQFF
NA | TRBV29-1 | NA | CSVGRASWDEQYF
once | TRBV29-1 | TRBD2 | CSVPKRGDSTGELFF
NA | TRBV20-1 | TRBD2 | CSAARSGSNNEQFF
NA | TRBV20-1 | NA | CSARAGNDEQFF
NA | TRBV24-1 | NA | CATSDSHRYEQYF
NA | TRBV7-9 | TRBD1 | CASSSDRADQPQHF
NA | TRBV30 | TRBD1 | CAWSIEGASYNEQFF
NA | TRBV21-1 | NA | CASSKDGTYEQYF
NA | TRBV15 | NA | CATSREAYNEQFF
NA | TRBV29-1 | NA | CSVSLRGNTGELFF
NA | TRBV7-9 | NA | CASSYRSGTFYSGANVLTF
NA | TRBV28 | NA | CASSLSGAYEQYF
NA | TRBV6-2/TRBV6-3 | NA | CASSLGENLNTQYF
NA | TRBV9 | TRBD1 | CASSKDRVYGYTF
NA | TRBV7-3 | TRBD2 | CASSPQGRGGLNYEQYF
NA | TRBV6-6 | TRBD2 | CASTASGGHTGELFF
NA | TRBV12-3/TRBV12-4 | TRBD1 | CASRRTGWGFTQETQYF
NA | TRBV30 | TRBD2 | CAWSDSGRRNIQYF
NA | TRBV29-1 | TRBD2 | CSVRSGDTGELFF
NA | TRBV28 | NA | CASSLYQITDTQYF
once | TRBV24-1 | NA | CATSDRLTGANQPQHF
NA | TRBV20-1 | NA | CSARANTQYF
NA | TRBV7-9 | TRBD2 | CASSLSLAGIGETQYF
NA | TRBV13 | NA | CASSFNLRSASGSDTQYF
NA | TRBV20-1 | TRBD2 | CSARDFRGRARDEQYF